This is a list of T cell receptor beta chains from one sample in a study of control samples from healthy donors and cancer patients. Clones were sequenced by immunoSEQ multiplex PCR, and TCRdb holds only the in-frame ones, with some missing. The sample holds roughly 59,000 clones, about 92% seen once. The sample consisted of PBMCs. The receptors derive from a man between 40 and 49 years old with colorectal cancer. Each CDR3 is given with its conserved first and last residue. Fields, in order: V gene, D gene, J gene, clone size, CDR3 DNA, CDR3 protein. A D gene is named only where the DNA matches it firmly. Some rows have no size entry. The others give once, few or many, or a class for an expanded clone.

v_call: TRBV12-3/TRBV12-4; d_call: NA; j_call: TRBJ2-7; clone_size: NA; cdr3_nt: TGTGCCAGCAGTTTTGGGATGTCCTACGAGCAGTACTTC; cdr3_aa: CASSFGMSYEQYF
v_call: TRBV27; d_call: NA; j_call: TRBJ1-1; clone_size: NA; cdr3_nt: TGTGCCAGCAGCCGACCCCCGGGATACAGGGCCAATGGAACGGAAGCTTTCTTT; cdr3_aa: CASSRPPGYRANGTEAFF
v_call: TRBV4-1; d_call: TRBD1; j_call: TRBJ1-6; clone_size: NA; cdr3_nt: TGCGCCAGCAGCCAAACGGGACAGGGACAAAGTAATTCACCCCTCCACTTT; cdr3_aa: CASSQTGQGQSNSPLHF
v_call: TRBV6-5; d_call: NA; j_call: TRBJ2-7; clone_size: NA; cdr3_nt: TGTGCCAGCAGTACGACAGCCGAAAGCTCCTACGAGCAGTACTTC; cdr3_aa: CASSTTAESSYEQYF
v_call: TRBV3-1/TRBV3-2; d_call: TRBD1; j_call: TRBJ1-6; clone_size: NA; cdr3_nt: TGTGCCAGCAGTTCCACGGGACAGCCTAGCTCCTATAATTCACCCCTCCACTTT; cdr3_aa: CASSSTGQPSSYNSPLHF
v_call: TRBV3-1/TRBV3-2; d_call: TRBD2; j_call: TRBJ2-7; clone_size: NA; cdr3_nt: TGTGCCAGCAGCCAAGGTGTAACTAGCGGGTACTACGAGCAGTACTTC; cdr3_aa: CASSQGVTSGYYEQYF
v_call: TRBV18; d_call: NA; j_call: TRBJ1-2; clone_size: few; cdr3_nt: TGTGCCAGCTCACCGGGTTTTCAGGATGGCTACACCTTC; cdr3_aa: CASSPGFQDGYTF
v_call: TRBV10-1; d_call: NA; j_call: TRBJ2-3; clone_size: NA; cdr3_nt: TGCGCCAGCAGTAGCAACATGGACTCACTCACAGATACGCAGTATTTT; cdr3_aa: CASSSNMDSLTDTQYF
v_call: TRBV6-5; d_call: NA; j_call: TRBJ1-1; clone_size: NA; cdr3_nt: TGTGCCAGCAGTACCGGGGTAAACACTGAAGCTTTCTTT; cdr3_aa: CASSTGVNTEAFF
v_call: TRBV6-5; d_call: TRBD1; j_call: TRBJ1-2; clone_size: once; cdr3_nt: TGTGCCAGCCGGAGCGGAGGGGGCGCGGACTATGGCTACACCTTC; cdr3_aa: CASRSGGGADYGYTF
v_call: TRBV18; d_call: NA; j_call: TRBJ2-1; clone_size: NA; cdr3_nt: TGTGCCAGCTCACCCATAATACAGGGACATGAGCAGTTCTTC; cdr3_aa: CASSPIIQGHEQFF
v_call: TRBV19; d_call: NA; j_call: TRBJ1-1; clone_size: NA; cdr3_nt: TGTGCCAGTACCCCATCGGCCGGCACTGAAGCTTTCTTT; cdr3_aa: CASTPSAGTEAFF
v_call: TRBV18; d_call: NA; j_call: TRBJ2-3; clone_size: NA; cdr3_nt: TGTGCCAGCTCACCAGGGGCGAGACCCTCGAGGGCAGATACGCAGTATTTT; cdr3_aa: CASSPGARPSRADTQYF
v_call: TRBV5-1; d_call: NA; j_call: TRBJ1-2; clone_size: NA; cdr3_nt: TGCGCCAGCAGCTTGGACACCTTAAACTATGGCTACACCTTC; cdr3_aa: CASSLDTLNYGYTF
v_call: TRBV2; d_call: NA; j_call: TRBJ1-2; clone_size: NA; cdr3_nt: TGTGCCAGCAGTGAGATGATGGGGGTTGGCTATGGCTACACCTTC; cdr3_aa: CASSEMMGVGYGYTF
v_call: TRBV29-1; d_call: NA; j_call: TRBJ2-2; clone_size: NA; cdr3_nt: TGCAGCGTTGAGGAGGGGGCCGGGGAGCTGTTTTTT; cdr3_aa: CSVEEGAGELFF
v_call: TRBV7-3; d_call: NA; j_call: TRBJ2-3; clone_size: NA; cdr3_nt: TGTGCCAGCAGCCAAAGGGTGGCGGGGACGCAGTATTTT; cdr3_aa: CASSQRVAGTQYF
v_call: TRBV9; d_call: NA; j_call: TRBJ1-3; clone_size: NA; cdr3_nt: TGTGCCAGCAGCTCCCGATCTGGGGGGGAGCCTGGAAACACCATATATTTT; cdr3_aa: CASSSRSGGEPGNTIYF
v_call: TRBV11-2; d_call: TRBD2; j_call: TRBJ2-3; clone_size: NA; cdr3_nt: TGTGCCAGCAGCTTAGTCGGGGGGAGCACAGATACGCAGTATTTT; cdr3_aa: CASSLVGGSTDTQYF
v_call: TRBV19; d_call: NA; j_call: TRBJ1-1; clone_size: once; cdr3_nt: TGTGCCAGTAGTCTTCACATGAACACTGAAGCTTTCTTT; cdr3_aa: CASSLHMNTEAFF
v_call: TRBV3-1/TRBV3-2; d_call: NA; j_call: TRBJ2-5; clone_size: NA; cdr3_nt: TGTGCCAGCAGCCAAGGGGGGCCGGAGACCCAGTACTTC; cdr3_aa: CASSQGGPETQYF
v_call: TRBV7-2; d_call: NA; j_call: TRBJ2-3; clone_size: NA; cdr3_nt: TGTGCCAGCAGCTTTGGGGGGAGCACAGATACGCAGTATTTT; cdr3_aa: CASSFGGSTDTQYF
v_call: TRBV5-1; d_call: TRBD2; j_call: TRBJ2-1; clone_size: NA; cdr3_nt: TGCGCCAGCAGCCTGAGACTAGCGAGAGACAATGAGCAGTTCTTC; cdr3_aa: CASSLRLARDNEQFF
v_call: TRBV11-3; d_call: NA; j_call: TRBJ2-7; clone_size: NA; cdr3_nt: TGTGCCAGCAGCTTAGATCCCCCTCTGGACGAGCAGTACTTC; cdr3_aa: CASSLDPPLDEQYF
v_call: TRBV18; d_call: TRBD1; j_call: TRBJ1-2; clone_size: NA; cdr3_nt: TGTGCCAGCTCACCAGACCGGACAGGGCCCGTGGGACGCTATGGCTACACCTTC; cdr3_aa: CASSPDRTGPVGRYGYTF
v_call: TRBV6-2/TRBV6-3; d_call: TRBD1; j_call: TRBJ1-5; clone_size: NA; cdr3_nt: TGTGCCAGCAGTCCCCCCGGGACAGGGACGAGCAATCAGCCCCAGCATTTT; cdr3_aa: CASSPPGTGTSNQPQHF
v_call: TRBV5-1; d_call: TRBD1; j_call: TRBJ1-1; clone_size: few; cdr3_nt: TGCGCCAGCAGCTTCTCAGGGGGTACTGAAGCTTTCTTT; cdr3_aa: CASSFSGGTEAFF
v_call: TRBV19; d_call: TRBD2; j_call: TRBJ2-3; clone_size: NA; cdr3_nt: TGTGCCAGTAGAGACCTAGCGGGGGGGCCGCAGTATTTT; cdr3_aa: CASRDLAGGPQYF
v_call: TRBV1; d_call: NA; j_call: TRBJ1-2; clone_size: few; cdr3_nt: TGCACCAGCAGCCAAGAGGGGACCTATAACTATGGCTACACCTTC; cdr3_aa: CTSSQEGTYNYGYTF
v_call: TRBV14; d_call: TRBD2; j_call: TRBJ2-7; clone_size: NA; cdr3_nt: TGTGCCAGCAGCCAAGAGGGACTAGTCTCCTACGAGCAGTACTTC; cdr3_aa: CASSQEGLVSYEQYF
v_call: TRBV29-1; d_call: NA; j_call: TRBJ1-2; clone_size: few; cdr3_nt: TGCAGCGTTGCCCGGGACGGCGGCTATGGCTACACCTTC; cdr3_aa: CSVARDGGYGYTF
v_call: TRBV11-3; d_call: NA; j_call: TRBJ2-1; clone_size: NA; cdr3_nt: TGTGCCAGCTCTGCACAGTCGACTGGGGACAATGAGCAGTTCTTC; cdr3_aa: CASSAQSTGDNEQFF
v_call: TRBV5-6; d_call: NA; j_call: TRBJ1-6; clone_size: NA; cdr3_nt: TGTGCCAGCAGCCCCCAACTGGGGGGTCCTAATTCACCCCTCCACTTT; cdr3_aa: CASSPQLGGPNSPLHF
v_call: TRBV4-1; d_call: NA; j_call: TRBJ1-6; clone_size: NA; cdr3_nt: TGCGCCAGCAGCCAAGATCCGGCAAGCTCCTATAATTCACCCCTCCACTTT; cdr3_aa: CASSQDPASSYNSPLHF
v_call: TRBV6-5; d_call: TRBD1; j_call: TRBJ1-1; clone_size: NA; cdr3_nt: TGTGCCAGCAGTTATAGGGGACAGGGGATAAGCACTGAAGCTTTCTTT; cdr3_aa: CASSYRGQGISTEAFF
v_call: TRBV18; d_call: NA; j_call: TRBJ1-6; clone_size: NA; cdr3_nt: TGTGCCAGCTCAGCTTTGGACAATGATAATTCACCCCTCCACTTT; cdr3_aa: CASSALDNDNSPLHF
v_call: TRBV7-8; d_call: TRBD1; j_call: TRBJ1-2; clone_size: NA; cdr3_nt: TGTGCCAGCAGCCAAAGCCCGGGACAGGAGTTCTATGGCTACACCTTC; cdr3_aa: CASSQSPGQEFYGYTF
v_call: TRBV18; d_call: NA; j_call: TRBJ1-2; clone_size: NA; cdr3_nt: TGTGCCAGCTCATCCCTGAAAGGGGCGAGCTACACCTTC; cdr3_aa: CASSSLKGASYTF
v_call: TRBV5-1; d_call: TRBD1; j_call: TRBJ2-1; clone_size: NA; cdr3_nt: TGCGCCAGCAGCTTACCGACAGGGGGAAATGAGCAGTTCTTC; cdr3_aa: CASSLPTGGNEQFF
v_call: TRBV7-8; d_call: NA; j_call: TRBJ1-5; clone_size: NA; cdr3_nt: TGTGCCAGCAGCACCAATCAGTTCCAGCCCCAGCATTTT; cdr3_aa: CASSTNQFQPQHF
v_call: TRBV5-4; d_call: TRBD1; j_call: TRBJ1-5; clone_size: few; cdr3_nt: TGTGCCAGCAGCTCAGGGACAGGGGGCGCGAATCAGCCCCAGCATTTT; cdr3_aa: CASSSGTGGANQPQHF